The 30 T cell receptor beta chains below were found in one sample sequenced in a study of blood T cell repertoires in COVID-19. Sequenced by immunoSEQ multiplex PCR; TCRdb stores in-frame clones only, minus some. The table includes over 200,000 clones, over 85% detected once. The sample comprised PBMCs or T cells enriched from blood (not recorded which). These receptors were collected from a woman in her 30s with acute COVID-19.

V gene TRBV27 combines with J gene TRBJ1-2; 8 nucleotides match TRBD1. Germline loops: CDR1 MNHEY, CDR2 SMNVEV (reference sequence). The CDR3 sequence is 14 residues long. Germline trimming cut 6 bases from V and 4 bases from J; bases unmatched to any gene: 7. CDR3 sequence (DNA): TGTGCCAGCAGGGACCCGGGACAGGTCTATGGCTACACCTTC. This codes for CASRDPGQVYGYTF.

This sequence joins TRBV18 and TRBJ1-1; 9 nucleotides align to TRBD1. CDR3 length equals 14 residues. V shed 4 bases and J 3 bases; nucleotides not matched to a gene: 3. Germline CDR1 is KGHSH and CDR2 is LQKENI. The CDR3 DNA reads TGTGCCAGCTCACTCCGGGACAGGGACACTGAAGCTTTCTTT. Translating it yields CASSLRDRDTEAFF.

This clone was picked up one time. This chain joins TRBV27 and TRBJ1-6; TRBD1 might be the D (5 bases). The CDR3 has 14 amino acids. V shed 6 bases and J shed 7 bases, with 13 bases lying between them. In germline, CDR1 is MNHEY, CDR2 SMNVEV (reference sequence). The CDR3 sequence is CASRNTPGNSPLHF. CDR3 DNA sequence: TGTGCCAGCAGAAATACGCCAGGGAATTCACCCCTCCACTTT.

The chain links TRBV3-1 (or the pseudogene TRBV3-2) to TRBJ1-1; 8 nucleotides match TRBD1. Trimming cost V 4 bases and J 3 bases; bases outside gene matches: 7. Germline V lookup: CDR1 LGHDT, CDR2 YNNKEL (reference sequence). The CDR3 runs 15 residues. The CDR3 DNA sequence: TGTGCCAGCAGCCCGCGACAGGGGACGGACACTGAAGCTTTCTTT. Translation gives CASSPRQGTDTEAFF.

This chain links TRBV5-1 with TRBJ2-5; perhaps TRBD2 as D (5 bases). Trimming took off 2 bases at V and 0 bases at J, with 8 bases between the two ends. The CDR3 is made up of 14 amino acids. The germline V gene has CDR1 SGHRS and CDR2 YFSETQ. CDR3 residues: CASSFRRNQETQYF. CDR3 coding DNA: TGCGCCAGCAGCTTTAGGAGGAACCAAGAGACCCAGTACTTC.

The V call is TRBV28, the J call TRBJ2-5; a possible D gene is TRBD1 (6 bases). Between the trimmed V and J ends, which lost 7 bases and 3 bases, there was a span of 15 bases. Per germline, CDR1 MDHEN and CDR2 SYDVKM. The CDR3 has 14 amino acids. The CDR3, as DNA: TGTGCCAGCACAGAACCACAGGGAAAAGAGACCCAGTACTTC. Its translation: CASTEPQGKETQYF.

The chain employs TRBV15 and TRBJ1-5; tentatively, D is TRBD1 (6 bases). Germline V gives CDR1 LNHNV, CDR2 YYDKDF (reference sequence). CDR3 length: 15 residues. V dropped 3 bases and J dropped 1 base, with 10 bases sitting between them. CDR3 residues: CATSRTGQSNQPQHF. The CDR3 bases are TGTGCCACCAGCAGGACAGGACAGAGCAATCAGCCCCAGCATTTT.

This clone was picked up one time. In DNA, the CDR3 is TGTGCCAGTAGTATTGGTAGCGGGGTTGGCTATGGCTACACCTTC. Translated, it gives CASSIGSGVGYGYTF. V and J are TRBV19 and TRBJ1-2, with D hard to call. Trimming pared 3 bases from V and 4 bases from J, leaving 15 bases between. This CDR3 contains 15 residues. The germline V gene encodes CDR1 LNHDA and CDR2 SQIVND (reference sequence).

This chain connects TRBV18 to TRBJ1-1; no clear D gene. This CDR3 region has 13 residues. The germline gives CDR1 KGHSH, CDR2 LQKENI. Trimming pared 6 bases from V and 1 base from J, leaving 9 bases between. The CDR3 is CASSVSRNTEAFF. CDR3 nucleotide sequence: TGTGCCAGCTCCGTCTCTCGGAACACTGAAGCTTTCTTT. Complete variable domain (other parts from reference TRBV18 and TRBJ1-1): NAGVMQNPRHLVRRRGQEARLRCSPMKGHSHVYWYRQLPEEGLKFMVYLQKENIIDESGMPKERFSAEFPKEGPSILRIQQVVRGDSAAYFCASSVSRNTEAFFGQGTRLTVV.

The chain recombines TRBV4-1 with TRBJ1-5; a possible D gene is TRBD1 (5 bases). Germline CDR1 is MGHRA and CDR2 is YSYEKL. The CDR3 has 14 amino acids. Trimming removed 6 bases at V and 4 bases at J, with 13 bases between. The CDR3 DNA follows: TGCGCCAGCAGTTATGGGGGGGGGAATCAGCCCCAGCATTTT. Translating gives CASSYGGGNQPQHF.

This sequence joins TRBV12-3 or TRBV12-4 and TRBJ1-4; D is undetermined. CDR3 length: 13 amino acids. Trimming took off 6 bases at V and 3 bases at J, with 8 bases between the two ends. This CDR3 is CASSSVSNEKLFF. Here the CDR3 DNA reads TGTGCCAGCAGCAGCGTTTCTAATGAAAAACTGTTTTTT.

V is TRBV10-3 and J is TRBJ2-7, with 7 bases fitting TRBD1. The CDR3 consists of 14 residues. CDR1 is ENHRY, CDR2 SYGVKD, per germline. V trimming: 10 bases; J trimming: 1 base; junction bases outside the gene matches: 10. CDR3 coding DNA: TGTGCCACCGCCTGGACAGGACCTTCCTACGAGCAGTACTTC. As protein: CATAWTGPSYEQYF.

The sample holds one count of this clone. The chain is built from TRBV24-1 and TRBJ2-7; unclear D gene. Deletions cut 2 bases from V and 1 base from J, with 5 bases between. From germline, CDR1 is KGHDR and CDR2 SFDVKD. The CDR3 spans 13 residues. This chain's CDR3 is CATSDSKSYEQYF. DNA for the CDR3: TGTGCCACCAGTGATTCAAAATCCTACGAGCAGTACTTC.

V is TRBV4-3 and J is TRBJ1-1; unclear D gene. The CDR3 spans 14 residues. V lost 4 bases to trimming and J lost 4 bases, with 13 bases between them. CDR1 is LGHNA and CDR2 is YSLEER in the germline V gene. DNA of the CDR3: TGCGCCAGCAGCCTCGGGTCCTCCGGCACTGAAGCTTTCTTT. Protein product: CASSLGSSGTEAFF.

This chain connects TRBV2 to TRBJ1-2, with 9 bases fitting TRBD1. Trimming removed 7 bases from V and 4 bases from J; junction bases left unmatched: 7. From germline, CDR1 is SNHLY and CDR2 FYNNEI. The CDR3 has 14 residues. The DNA of the CDR3 is TGTGCCAGCACTATAGGACAGGGGATCTATGGCTACACCTTC. Its protein product is CASTIGQGIYGYTF.

The chain has TRBV19 and TRBJ2-5; TRBD2 aligns across 9 bases. Germline-derived CDR1 and CDR2 are LNHDA and SQIVND (reference sequence). There are 14 residues in the CDR3. Losses at the gene ends were 5 bases for V and 5 bases for J; bases not matched to a gene: 6. The CDR3 sequence is CASSPGLAGETQYF. In nucleotides, the CDR3 is TGTGCCAGTAGTCCGGGACTAGCCGGGGAGACCCAGTACTTC.

The chain has TRBV28 and TRBJ2-2; D is undetermined. CDR3 size: 13 residues. Germline loops: CDR1 MDHEN, CDR2 SYDVKM. With 9 bases removed from V and 4 bases from J, the gap between germline ends came to 12 bases. The CDR3 DNA follows: TGTGCCAGTCTTAGGCGGAGCACCGGGGAGCTGTTTTTT. Encoded protein: CASLRRSTGELFF.

In its sample, this clone was seen once. The V call is TRBV5-8, the J call TRBJ1-2; 11 bases fit TRBD1. The J segment lost 13 bases and the V segment lost 4 bases, leaving 6 bases of the junction unmatched. The CDR3 length is 12 residues. The germline V gene encodes CDR1 SGHTS and CDR2 YDEGEE. The chain's CDR3 is CASSRRTGGLTF. CDR3 DNA sequence: TGTGCCAGCAGCAGGAGGACAGGGGGCCTCACCTTC.

This chain joins TRBV12-3 or TRBV12-4 and TRBJ1-5, with TRBD1 matching 8 bases. This CDR3 comprises 13 residues. The trim removed 5 bases at V and 6 bases at J, leaving 3 bases unmatched. Written as DNA, the CDR3 is TGTGCCAGCAGTCGACAGGGGTCTCAGCCCCAGCATTTT. It specifies CASSRQGSQPQHF.

The V call is TRBV7-2, the J call TRBJ2-1; TRBD2 matches at 8 bases. The V segment lost 3 bases and the J segment 9 bases; nucleotides outside the gene matches: 10. Per the germline V gene, CDR1 is SGHTA and CDR2 is FQGNSA. CDR3 length: 15 amino acids. The CDR3 loop reads CASSLSGGGWAEQFF. As DNA, the CDR3 is TGTGCCAGCAGCTTGTCAGGCGGGGGGTGGGCTGAGCAGTTCTTC. The full variable domain, in which reference TRBV7-2 and TRBJ2-1 provide the parts outside the CDR3, is GAGVSQSPSNKVTEKGKDVELRCDPISGHTALYWYRQSLGQGLEFLIYFQGNSAPDKSGLPSDRFSAERTGGSVSTLTIQRTQQEDSAVYLCASSLSGGGWAEQFFGPGTRLTVL.

The CDR3 nucleotides read TGTGCCAGTAGCCCGGACAGGTGGAGTGAAAAACTGTTTTTT. It codes for CASSPDRWSEKLFF. V gene TRBV19 combines with J gene TRBJ1-4, with 7 bases that match TRBD1. V shed 6 bases, J shed 7 bases, and the junction held 8 bases outside the gene matches. CDR3 length equals 14 residues. CDR1 is LNHDA and CDR2 is SQIVND in the germline V gene (reference sequence).

The chain uses TRBV19 and TRBJ2-7; D is unclear. Deletions cut 4 bases from V and 1 base from J, with 11 bases between. The length of the CDR3 is 14 residues. The germline V gene encodes CDR1 LNHDA and CDR2 SQIVND (reference sequence). In nucleotides, the CDR3 is TGTGCCAGTAGTAATACGGCGGCTTCCTACGAGCAGTACTTC. Its translation: CASSNTAASYEQYF.

The chain joins TRBV4-3 to TRBJ2-7; 12 bases are a match to TRBD2. The CDR3 runs 15 residues. Unmatched junction bases numbered 3, after V lost 2 bases and J lost 4 bases. The germline V gene encodes CDR1 LGHNA and CDR2 YSLEER. CDR3 region: CASSQYLAGGYEQYF. The DNA of the CDR3 is TGCGCCAGCAGCCAATACCTAGCGGGGGGGTACGAGCAGTACTTC.

J is TRBJ1-3 and V is TRBV9; weak D call: TRBD1 (6 bases). Germline V gene lookup returns CDR1 SGDLS and CDR2 YYNGEE. V lost 4 bases, J lost 4 bases, and 21 bases lay in between. This CDR3 has 17 amino acids. The CDR3 sequence is CASSPGGRYLSGNTIYF. CDR3 coding DNA: TGTGCCAGCAGCCCGGGGGGCAGGTACCTCTCCGGAAACACCATATATTTT.

This clone came up once. V and J are TRBV19 and TRBJ1-2; the match to TRBD1 covers 8 bases. From germline, CDR1 is LNHDA and CDR2 SQIVND (reference sequence). The CDR3 consists of 15 residues. The junction had 5 bases not matched to a gene; V was cut back by 5 bases and J by 0 bases. CDR3 coding DNA: TGTGCCAGTAGTGTGGACAGGGAATCTAACTATGGCTACACCTTC. This translates into CASSVDRESNYGYTF.

The rearrangement links TRBV5-5 to TRBJ2-7; 8 bases agree with TRBD2. CDR1 is SGHKS and CDR2 is YYEKEE in the germline V gene (reference sequence). With V trimmed by 0 bases and J by 5 bases, 16 bases remained unmatched. The CDR3 has 18 amino acids. CDR3 residues: CASSLENRFAGGTHEQYF. The DNA for the CDR3 is TGTGCCAGCAGCTTGGAAAATAGGTTCGCGGGGGGAACTCACGAGCAGTACTTC.

The rearrangement joins TRBV9 to TRBJ1-1; D uncertain. This CDR3 region has 13 residues. Germline V gene lookup returns CDR1 SGDLS and CDR2 YYNGEE. Between the trimmed V and J ends, which lost 7 bases and 5 bases, there was a span of 15 bases. CDR3 nucleotide sequence: TGTGCCAGCTCAGGCGGGGTACGGACTGAAGCTTTCTTT. Protein sequence: CASSGGVRTEAFF.

This chain joins TRBV11-3 and TRBJ1-1; D is possibly TRBD1 (5 bases). Trimming pared 5 bases from V and 6 bases from J, leaving 19 bases between. The CDR3 length is 15 residues. In germline, CDR1 is SGHNT, CDR2 YENEEA. CDR3 residues: CASSPGGAGGAEAFF. The DNA for the CDR3 is TGTGCCAGCAGCCCGGGTGGTGCCGGGGGGGCTGAAGCTTTCTTT.

This sequence joins TRBV11-3 and TRBJ2-1; D gene ambiguous. The V gene's germline CDR1 is SGHNT and CDR2 YENEEA. There are 12 residues in the CDR3. Deletions cut 3 bases from V and 8 bases from J, with 8 bases between. The CDR3 reads CASSLGLDEQFF. CDR3 DNA: TGTGCCAGCAGCTTGGGCCTGGATGAGCAGTTCTTC.

The rearrangement links TRBV19 to TRBJ1-1; 12 bases fit TRBD1. Trimming cost V 4 bases and J 8 bases; bases outside gene matches: 11. The CDR3 totals 16 residues. CDR1 and CDR2 (germline): LNHDA, SQIVND (reference sequence). The CDR3 spells CASSTPGQGARIEAFF. The CDR3 nucleotides read TGTGCCAGTAGTACTCCGGGACAGGGGGCGCGGATCGAAGCTTTCTTT.